This TCR beta chain is drawn from a study of T-cell memory formation after mild COVID-19. Using constant-segment primers, 5'RACE produced TCR alpha and TCR beta cDNA libraries carrying sample barcodes and UMIs. TCRdb called the 5' RACE reads again in MiXCR, with one record for every CDR3 protein. The table shows a few hundred thousand distinct CDR3 sequences, with just under 20% occurring only once. This clonotype was counted a few times. Trimming stripped 5 bases from V and 7 bases from J, with 12 bases between. CDR1 is SGHTA, CDR2 FQGTGA, per germline. This CDR3 contains 13 residues. This TCR derives from a man younger than 35 who had mild COVID-19 (a few samples of this study predate the infection). Cell type and time point are not known. Sequencing was carried out using PBMCs or a T cell subset sorted from them (not recorded which). V and J are TRBV7-3 and TRBJ2-1; weak D call: TRBD1 (6 bases). The CDR3 DNA is TGTGCCAGCAGCCTAGTCGGGACAAATGAGCAGTTCTTC. This gives the protein CASSLVGTNEQFF.